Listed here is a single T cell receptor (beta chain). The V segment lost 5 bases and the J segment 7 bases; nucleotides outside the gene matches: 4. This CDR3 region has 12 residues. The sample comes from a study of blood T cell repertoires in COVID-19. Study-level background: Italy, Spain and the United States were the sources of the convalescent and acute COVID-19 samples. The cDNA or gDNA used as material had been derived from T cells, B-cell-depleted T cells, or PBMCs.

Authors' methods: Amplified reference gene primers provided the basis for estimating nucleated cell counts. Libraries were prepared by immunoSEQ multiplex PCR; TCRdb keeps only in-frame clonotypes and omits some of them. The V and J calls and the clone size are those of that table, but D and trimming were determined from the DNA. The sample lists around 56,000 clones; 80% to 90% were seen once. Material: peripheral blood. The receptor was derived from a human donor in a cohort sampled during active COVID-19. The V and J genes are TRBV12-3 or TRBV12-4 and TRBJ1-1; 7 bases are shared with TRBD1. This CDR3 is CASSPTGHEAFF. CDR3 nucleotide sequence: TGTGCCAGCAGTCCGACAGGGCATGAAGCTTTCTTT.